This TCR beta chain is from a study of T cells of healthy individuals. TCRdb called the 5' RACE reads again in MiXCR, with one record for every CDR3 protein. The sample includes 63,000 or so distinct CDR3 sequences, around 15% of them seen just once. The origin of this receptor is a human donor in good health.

The CDR3 spells CATSDLQGQDGTDTQYF. As DNA, the CDR3 is TGTGCCACCAGTGATCTTCAGGGGCAGGACGGCACAGATACGCAGTATTTT. J is TRBJ2-3 and V is TRBV24-1; tentatively, D is TRBD1 (6 bases). Germline V gene lookup returns CDR1 KGHDR and CDR2 SFDVKD. The CDR3 consists of 17 residues. Trimming took off 3 bases at V and 1 base at J, with 16 bases between the two ends.